Listed here are 32 T cell receptor beta chains from one sample, sequenced in a study of blood T cell repertoires in COVID-19. Produced via immunoSEQ multiplex PCR; TCRdb's table is partial and in-frame only. The sample records some 200,000 clones, under 90% being singletons. The sequencing input was peripheral blood. These receptors all stem from a man aged 25-45 years with active or convalescent COVID-19.

This clone was observed once. This rearrangement joins TRBV5-1 to TRBJ1-2, with 11 bases aligning to TRBD1. Trimming removed 3 bases from V and 6 bases from J; junction bases left unmatched: 10. The CDR3 is made up of 16 amino acids. Germline CDR1 is SGHRS and CDR2 is YFSETQ. The CDR3 here is CASSSHPGQGADGYTF. As DNA, the CDR3 is TGCGCCAGCAGCTCACACCCCGGACAGGGGGCGGATGGCTACACCTTC.

This clone was counted a few times. The genes are TRBV9 and TRBJ1-2, with D unclear. Germline V gene lookup returns CDR1 SGDLS and CDR2 YYNGEE. This CDR3 comprises 13 residues. The V end was cut by 6 bases, the J end by 8 bases, with 17 bases between. The CDR3 spells CASTNYDFGGYTF. As DNA, the CDR3 is TGTGCCAGCACCAACTATGATTTTGGCGGCTACACCTTC.

This clone has more than one count but fewer than ten. The genes are TRBV19 and TRBJ1-5, with 10 bases fitting TRBD1. Germline CDR1 is LNHDA and CDR2 is SQIVND (reference sequence). V shed 8 bases and J 11 bases; nucleotides not matched to a gene: 15. The CDR3 has 15 residues. The CDR3 DNA reads TGTGCCAGTTCAAAGGGACAGGGGACCGCACAGTCCCAGCATTTT. This gives the protein CASSKGQGTAQSQHF.

The chain recombines TRBV30 with TRBJ2-1, with 7 positions matching TRBD1. Unmatched junction bases numbered 2, after V lost 5 bases and J lost 1 base. Looked up from germline, CDR1 is GTSNPN and CDR2 is SVGIG (reference sequence). The CDR3 consists of 13 residues. The chain's CDR3 is CAWGRGSYNEQFF. CDR3 sequence (DNA): TGTGCCTGGGGCAGGGGGTCCTACAATGAGCAGTTCTTC. Full variable domain (rest looked up from reference TRBV30 and TRBJ2-1): SQTIHQWPATLVQPVGSPLSLECTVEGTSNPNLYWYRQAAGRGLQLLFYSVGIGQISSEVPQNLSASRPQDRQFILSSKKLLLSDSGFYLCAWGRGSYNEQFFGPGTRLTVL.

This clone was seen only a few times. The chain employs TRBV5-1 and TRBJ2-1, with D perhaps TRBD1 (5 bases). CDR3 size: 12 residues. Trimming took off 7 bases at V and 5 bases at J, with 10 bases between the two ends. Germline V lookup: CDR1 SGHRS, CDR2 YFSETQ. CDR3 DNA sequence: TGCGCCAGCTTCCGGACAAACAATGAGCAGTTCTTC. Protein product: CASFRTNNEQFF.

The rearrangement links TRBV9 to TRBJ2-3, with a possible D match to TRBD2 (8 bases). Germline V gene sequence: CDR1 SGDLS, CDR2 YYNGEE. This CDR3 is built from 16 residues. The V and J ends lost 2 bases and 2 bases respectively, with 15 bases between them. The chain's CDR3 is CASSVGLGTATDTQYF. CDR3 sequence (DNA): TGTGCCAGCAGCGTGGGACTAGGGACAGCCACAGATACGCAGTATTTT.

Comments on this clone: A junction end diverges from the germline sequence, so it may reflect a read error. The chain is built from TRBV2 and TRBJ2-1, with 9 bases identical to TRBD1. This CDR3 comprises 15 residues. The germline CDR1 and CDR2 sequences are SNHLY and FYNNEI. This CDR3 reads CASSEGTGSLYEQFF. As DNA, the CDR3 is TGTGCCAGCAGCGAAGGGACAGGGTCTCTGTATGAGCAGTTCTTC.

This chain joins TRBV19 and TRBJ1-1; tentatively, D is TRBD1 (5 bases). Germline CDR1 reads LNHDA; CDR2 reads SQIVND (reference sequence). CDR3 length equals 13 residues. The germline V and J ends were trimmed by 5 bases and 3 bases, with 10 bases remaining between them. The CDR3 DNA reads as TGTGCCAGTAGTCGCGCGGGGGACACTGAAGCTTTCTTT. This sequence encodes CASSRAGDTEAFF.

The chain has TRBV5-3 and TRBJ2-7, with D possibly matching TRBD2 (5 bases). TRBV5-3 is an ORF, and what it does is uncertain. Trimming took 2 bases from V and 2 from J, leaving 8 bases between them. The CDR3 extends over 13 amino acids. The CDR3 DNA reads TGTGCCAGAAGCTTTCGGGAAGCCTACGAGCAGTACGTC. This gives the protein CARSFREAYEQYV.

J is TRBJ1-1 and V is TRBV23-1; maybe TRBD1 (6 bases). TRBV23-1 is an ORF, and what it does is uncertain. Trimming shortened V by 8 bases and J by 7 bases, and 20 bases separated the two germline ends. There are 14 residues in the CDR3. The CDR3 DNA follows: TGCGCCAGCCTTCTCCCGGGGGGCGAGAATGAAGCTTTCTTT. Translating gives CASLLPGGENEAFF.

Here the CDR3 DNA reads TGTGCCAGCAGTTATTCGAAGACAGGGCTGAACACTGAAGCTTTCTTT. This translates into CASSYSKTGLNTEAFF. The rearrangement links TRBV6-2 or TRBV6-3 to TRBJ1-1; 7 bases are a match to TRBD1. The germline gives CDR1 MNHEY, CDR2 SVGEGT. This CDR3 comprises 16 residues. Trimming took 3 bases from V and 0 from J; bases not matched to a gene: 7.

This chain uses TRBV4-1 with TRBJ2-6, with TRBD1 matching over 9 bases. There are 18 residues in the CDR3. Germline V gene data show CDR1 as MGHRA and CDR2 as YSYEKL. Trimming cost V 2 bases and J 4 bases; bases outside gene matches: 9. CDR3: CASSQRSGTGSGANVLTF. The CDR3 DNA sequence: TGCGCCAGCAGCCAACGTTCGGGGACAGGGTCCGGGGCCAACGTCCTGACTTTC.

The rearrangement uses TRBV7-9 and TRBJ2-7; D gene uncertain. This CDR3 contains 14 residues. Germline V lookup: CDR1 SEHNR, CDR2 FQNEAQ (reference sequence). V was cut by 0 bases and J by 4 bases, with 10 bases left in between. CDR3 sequence reads: CASSLASLPYEQYF. In nucleotides, the CDR3 is TGTGCCAGCAGCTTAGCCAGTTTGCCTTACGAGCAGTACTTC. Complete variable domain (other parts from reference TRBV7-9 and TRBJ2-7): DTGVSQNPRHKITKRGQNVTFRCDPISEHNRLYWYRQTLGQGPEFLTYFQNEAQLEKSRLLSDRFSAERPKGSFSTLEIQRTEQGDSAMYLCASSLASLPYEQYFGPGTRLTVT.

The genes are TRBV5-1 and TRBJ1-1, with D uncertain. V was cut by 0 bases and J by 2 bases, with 8 bases left in between. Germline V gene sequence: CDR1 SGHRS, CDR2 YFSETQ. The length of the CDR3 is 14 residues. The CDR3 loop reads CASSLAADNTEAFF. The CDR3 nucleotides read TGCGCCAGCAGCTTGGCCGCGGATAACACTGAAGCTTTCTTT.

The chain employs TRBV9 and TRBJ1-1; maybe TRBD1 (5 bases). The CDR3 totals 14 residues. Germline CDR1 reads SGDLS; CDR2 reads YYNGEE. With 0 bases removed from V and 1 base from J, the gap between germline ends came to 7 bases. CDR3 in DNA: TGTGCCAGCAGCGTAGATCAGGGGAACACTGAAGCTTTCTTT. It codes for CASSVDQGNTEAFF.

This rearrangement joins TRBV5-8 to TRBJ1-5; 7 bases align to TRBD1. Per germline, CDR1 SGHTS and CDR2 YDEGEE. V lost 2 bases, J lost 0 bases, and 5 bases stayed unmatched. The CDR3 spans 16 residues. The DNA of the CDR3 is TGTGCCAGCAGCTTATCAGGGGGATATAGCAATCAGCCCCAGCATTTT. Its protein product is CASSLSGGYSNQPQHF.

The V call is TRBV21-1, the J call TRBJ2-7; TRBD2 reflects the table's D call only, with no check against the DNA. TRBV21-1 is a known pseudogene. This CDR3 has 16 residues. The CDR3 is CASSKRSLDYSYEQYV. The CDR3, as DNA: TGTGCCAGCAGCAAAAGGTCTTTGGACTACTCCTACGAGCAGTACGTC.

The chain couples TRBV21-1 to TRBJ1-1. TRBV21-1 is an annotated pseudogene. The CDR3 length is 14 residues. The CDR3 sequence is CASTGGSMNTEAFF. The CDR3 region has the DNA TGTGCCAGCACCGGAGGCAGCATGAACACTGAAGCTTTCTTT.

The chain couples TRBV19 to TRBJ2-4; D is uncertain. This CDR3 contains 15 residues. The germline V gene has CDR1 LNHDA and CDR2 SQIVND (reference sequence). The V gene lost 5 bases and the J gene lost 0 bases, with 11 bases spanning the gap. CDR3 in amino acids: CASSSQTEAKNIQYF. The CDR3 coding sequence is TGTGCCAGTAGTTCACAGACCGAAGCCAAAAACATTCAGTACTTC. Full variable domain (outside the CDR3, taken from reference TRBV19 and TRBJ2-4): DGGITQSPKYLFRKEGQNVTLSCEQNLNHDAMYWYRQDPGQGLRLIYYSQIVNDFQKGDIAEGYSVSREKKESFPLTVTSAQKNPTAFYLCASSSQTEAKNIQYFGAGTRLSVL.

This rearrangement joins TRBV4-1 to TRBJ2-7; D unclear. Germline values: CDR1 MGHRA, CDR2 YSYEKL. The V gene lost 0 bases and the J gene lost 5 bases, with 8 bases spanning the gap. CDR3 length: 13 amino acids. The CDR3, as DNA: TGCGCCAGCAGCCAAGACCCAGGTAACGAGCAGTACGTC. Residues: CASSQDPGNEQYV.

The chain has TRBV6-1 and TRBJ1-2; TRBD1 agrees at 7 bases. Trimming removed 1 base from V and 4 bases from J; junction bases left unmatched: 6. Looked up from germline, CDR1 is MNHNS and CDR2 is SASEGT. The CDR3 sequence is 15 residues long. CDR3 residues: CASSEGWDRTYGYTF. CDR3 DNA: TGTGCCAGCAGTGAAGGGTGGGACAGAACCTATGGCTACACCTTC.

Notes on this clone: Other nucleotide sequences in the sample specify the same CDR3. The chain is built from TRBV24-1 and TRBJ2-1, with TRBD2 matching over 8 bases. Germline CDR1 reads KGHDR; CDR2 reads SFDVKD. The CDR3 loop spans 16 amino acids. The ends lost 2 bases at V and 2 bases at J; junction bases unmatched: 4. CDR3 DNA: TGTGCCACCAGTGATTCCGGGACTAGAGCCTACAATGAGCAGTTCTTC. It codes for CATSDSGTRAYNEQFF.

The chain recombines TRBV11-3 with TRBJ2-7, with D possibly TRBD2 on 6 matching bases. Germline CDR1 is SGHNT and CDR2 is YENEEA. The CDR3 is made up of 15 amino acids. The V end lost 5 bases, the J end lost 2 bases, and 16 bases lay between the germline ends. The CDR3, as DNA: TGTGCCAGCAGCCCACTCCGGGACTTACCCTACGAGCAGTACTTC. It translates to CASSPLRDLPYEQYF.

The chain carries TRBV24-1 and TRBJ1-1, with 11 positions matching TRBD1. With 2 bases clipped from V and 2 bases from J, the junction kept 9 bases outside the gene matches. CDR1 and CDR2 (germline): KGHDR, SFDVKD. CDR3 length equals 18 residues. The CDR3: CATSDSGIGTGGNTEAFF. For the CDR3, the DNA is TGTGCCACCAGTGATTCGGGAATTGGGACAGGGGGAAACACTGAAGCTTTCTTT.

This chain joins TRBV18 and TRBJ2-7; D is possibly TRBD2 (5 bases). From germline, CDR1 is KGHSH and CDR2 LQKENI. With 5 bases removed from V and 7 bases from J, the gap between germline ends came to 12 bases. The CDR3 runs to 12 residues. The CDR3 DNA follows: TGTGCCAGCTCAAGCGGAGGAAGGGAGCAGTACGTC. Residues: CASSSGGREQYV.

In its sample, this clone was seen many times. This chain joins TRBV7-8 and TRBJ2-7, with 8 positions matching TRBD1. Germline V gene lookup returns CDR1 SGHVS and CDR2 FQNEAQ. V lost 0 bases and J lost 7; bases outside the gene matches: 5. The length of the CDR3 is 14 residues. CDR3 loop: CASSLATGGNEQYF. CDR3 sequence (DNA): TGTGCCAGCAGCTTAGCCACAGGGGGTAATGAGCAGTACTTC.

The V call is TRBV27, the J call TRBJ1-1; the D is unclear. Germline values: CDR1 MNHEY, CDR2 SMNVEV (reference sequence). CDR3 size: 13 residues. The V gene lost 10 bases and the J gene lost 1 base, with 13 bases spanning the gap. DNA for the CDR3: TGTGCCACGATGGGCGGAGGGAACACTGAAGCTTTCTTT. The encoded protein is CATMGGGNTEAFF.

V is TRBV25-1 and J is TRBJ1-2; TRBD1 is a possible D gene (6 bases). The CDR3 is 15 residues long. Trimming removed 3 bases from V and 8 bases from J, with 19 bases in between. The germline gives CDR1 MGHDK, CDR2 SYGVNS. The CDR3 DNA reads TGTGCCAGCAGTGATTGGGGGGGCGCAGGTTGGGGCTACACCTTC. Its protein is CASSDWGGAGWGYTF.

The rearrangement uses TRBV6-5 and TRBJ1-5, with TRBD1 matching over 7 bases. The junction had 4 bases not matched to a gene; V was cut back by 8 bases and J by 3 bases. The germline gives CDR1 MNHEY, CDR2 SVGAGI. The CDR3 is 13 amino acids. CDR3 DNA sequence: TGTGCCAGCGCAGGACAGGTCAATCAGCCCCAGCATTTT. Translated, it gives CASAGQVNQPQHF.

V is TRBV7-9 and J is TRBJ2-5; D is possibly TRBD2 (6 bases). The germline V gene has CDR1 SEHNR and CDR2 FQNEAQ (reference sequence). The V end was cut by 1 base, the J end by 5 bases, with 20 bases between. The CDR3 loop spans 17 amino acids. CDR3 sequence reads: CASSLGPPAGYDETQYF. CDR3 bases: TGTGCCAGCAGCTTAGGGCCCCCAGCGGGTTATGACGAGACCCAGTACTTC.

CDR3 loop: CASSPIGQLPVGYTF. CDR3 in DNA: TGTGCCAGCAGCCCGATTGGACAGCTCCCCGTTGGCTACACCTTC. The chain is built from TRBV7-2 and TRBJ1-2; D perhaps matches TRBD1 (6 bases). CDR1 is SGHTA, CDR2 FQGNSA, per germline. The CDR3 length is 15 residues. Trimming left V 5 bases short and J 7 bases short, with 20 bases between.

This clone has only a few counts. CDR3 DNA: TGTGCCAGCAGTTCGACGGCGACAGGTTTGAACACTGAAGCTTTCTTT. This sequence encodes CASSSTATGLNTEAFF. V is TRBV27 and J is TRBJ1-1, with D perhaps matching TRBD1 (6 bases). The V and J ends lost 4 bases and 0 bases respectively, with 15 bases between them. Germline CDR1 MNHEY, CDR2 SMNVEV (reference sequence). The CDR3 has 16 amino acids.